These 14 T cell receptor beta chains originate from one sample sequenced in a study of CD8+CD57+ T cells in acquired aplastic anemia. The TCR beta profiling, which covered VDJ combination and CDR3 sequence, was carried out using genomic DNA as the template. TCRdb reprocessed the reads with MiXCR, giving one entry per CDR3 protein. The data hold fewer than 250,000 distinct CDR3 sequences, with around 45% observed a single time. Patients selected for sequencing had displayed CD8+CD57+ cell expansion by flow cytometry. The sample comprised sorted CD4+, CD8+, or CD8+CD57+ T cells (not recorded which) from PBMCs. The receptors originated from a human donor with aplastic anemia.

In the case of this clonotype: This sequence may be a read error, since a much larger clone differs from it by one base. This chain joins TRBV10-3 and TRBJ2-5; TRBD1 is a possible D gene (6 bases). CDR3 size: 12 residues. CDR1 is ENHRY, CDR2 SYGVKD, per germline. V was cut by 6 bases and J by 4 bases, with 9 bases left in between. CDR3 DNA: TGTGCCATCAGAGGACAGATAGAGACCCAGTACTTC. Protein product: CAIRGQIETQYF.

This clonotype came up many times. The chain combines TRBV5-6 with TRBJ2-5; possible D gene TRBD2, 6 bases. Germline V CDR1 and CDR2: SGHDT, YYEEEE. The CDR3 sequence is 16 residues long. Trimming took 4 bases from V and 0 from J, leaving 16 bases between them. The CDR3 DNA reads TGTGCCAGCAGCCCCCGGGTAGCGGTGTACCAAGAGACCCAGTACTTC. Translating it yields CASSPRVAVYQETQYF.

This chain joins TRBV25-1 and TRBJ2-5; 10 nucleotides line up with TRBD1. The germline gives CDR1 MGHDK, CDR2 SYGVNS. CDR3 length equals 14 residues. J gave up 4 bases and V 5 bases, and 4 bases lay outside the gene matches. The CDR3 bases are TGTGCCAGCAGTCGGACAGGGGGTGGAGAGACCCAGTACTTC. It specifies CASSRTGGGETQYF.

This clonotype appeared many times. The genes are TRBV14 and TRBJ2-7, with 7 bases that match TRBD2. Germline lookup yields CDR1 SGHDN and CDR2 FVKESK. CDR3 length: 15 amino acids. Losses at the gene ends were 4 bases for V and 7 bases for J; bases not matched to a gene: 13. Written as DNA, the CDR3 is TGTGCCAGCAGCCCAGGAATGGGGACTACCCGGGAGCAGTACTTC. Amino acid sequence: CASSPGMGTTREQYF.

This clonotype was counted many times. CDR3 sequence (DNA): TGTGCCAGCAGCGTAGGTGGAGGGGGCAATCAGCCCCAGCATTTT. Translating gives CASSVGGGGNQPQHF. The chain employs TRBV9 and TRBJ1-5; D is possibly TRBD1 (5 bases). Germline assignment: CDR1 SGDLS and CDR2 YYNGEE. This CDR3 is built from 15 residues. Trimming stripped 0 bases from V and 2 bases from J, with 9 bases between.

The chain recombines TRBV7-8 with TRBJ2-1; tentatively, D is TRBD1 or TRBD2 (6 bases each). V was shortened by 1 base and J by 7 bases, with 11 bases between the two germline ends. Germline V gives CDR1 SGHVS, CDR2 FQNEAQ. The CDR3 totals 14 residues. The CDR3 is CASSLGRGRNEQFF. The CDR3 nucleotides are TGTGCCAGCAGCTTAGGACGGGGGCGGAATGAGCAGTTCTTC. Full variable domain (outside the CDR3, taken from reference TRBV7-8 and TRBJ2-1): GAGVSQSPRYKVAKRGQDVALRCDPISGHVSLFWYQQALGQGPEFLTYFQNEAQLDKSGLPSDRFFAERPEGSVSTLKIQRTQQEDSAVYLCASSLGRGRNEQFFGPGTRLTVL.

V usage is TRBV2 and J usage is TRBJ2-3; a possible D gene is TRBD2 (5 bases). Trimming left V 6 bases short and J 4 bases short, with 11 bases between. Germline V gene sequence: CDR1 SNHLY, CDR2 FYNNEI. This CDR3 comprises 13 residues. The CDR3 region has the DNA TGTGCCAGCAGGGAGGCGGGCCCAGATACGCAGTATTTT. Its protein product is CASREAGPDTQYF.

This chain links TRBV19 with TRBJ1-2; D gene ambiguous. Germline CDR1 LNHDA, CDR2 SQIVND (reference sequence). V was shortened by 5 bases and J by 5 bases, with 9 bases between the two germline ends. CDR3 size: 12 residues. The DNA of the CDR3 is TGTGCCAGTAGTTCAGACACGTATGGCTACACCTTC. Translated, it gives CASSSDTYGYTF.

This clonotype has just one count. A much larger clone lies a single base off, so this may be a read error. CDR3 loop: CATSLGTGTDTQYF. In DNA form, the CDR3 reads TGTGCCACATCATTGGGGACTGGCACAGATACGCAGTATTTT. This sequence joins TRBV6-2 or TRBV6-3 and TRBJ2-3; D is perhaps TRBD2 (6 bases). V was shortened by 10 bases and J by 1 base, with 15 bases between the two germline ends. This CDR3 is 14 amino acids long. Germline values: CDR1 MNHEY, CDR2 SVGEGT.

The sample holds many counts of this clonotype. The chain's CDR3 is CASNSGGNNSPLHF. The CDR3 DNA sequence: TGTGCCAGCAATAGCGGGGGGAATAATTCACCCCTCCACTTT. This chain links TRBV6-5 with TRBJ1-6; tentative D call: TRBD1 (5 bases). V was clipped by 7 bases and J by 5 bases, with 12 bases between them. Germline V lookup: CDR1 MNHEY, CDR2 SVGAGI. The CDR3 is 14 residues long.

This clonotype was picked up many times. The J gene is TRBJ2-7, the V gene TRBV5-1; D is ambiguous. This CDR3 contains 14 residues. V lost 0 bases, J lost 3 bases, and 10 bases lay in between. Germline V gene lookup returns CDR1 SGHRS and CDR2 YFSETQ. In nucleotides, the CDR3 is TGCGCCAGCAGCTTGGGAGACTTCGGCTACGAGCAGTACTTC. Its translation: CASSLGDFGYEQYF.

Comment on this clonotype: With a much larger clone just one base away, this may be a read error. The J gene is TRBJ1-6, the V gene TRBV3-1; no clear D gene. The length of the CDR3 is 14 residues. Germline values: CDR1 LGHDT, CDR2 YNNKEL (reference sequence). The CDR3 nucleotides read TGTGTCAGCAGCCCTCGGCCGAGTAGGTCACCCCTCCACTTT. This sequence encodes CVSSPRPSRSPLHF.

There are many counts of this clonotype. The chain has TRBV7-3 and TRBJ2-3; D ambiguous. The V gene's germline CDR1 is SGHTA and CDR2 FQGTGA. V was shortened by 5 bases and J by 2 bases, with 14 bases between the two germline ends. The CDR3 length is 15 residues. CDR3 sequence: CASSQADAPTDTQYF. The CDR3 bases are TGTGCCAGCAGCCAAGCCGATGCCCCCACAGATACGCAGTATTTT.

DNA for the CDR3: TGTGCCAGCTCGGACAGGGCGATCGGGGAGCTGTTTTTT. Translated: CASSDRAIGELFF. This chain uses TRBV18 with TRBJ2-2; 8 bases line up with TRBD1. The CDR3 is 13 amino acids. Germline-derived CDR1 and CDR2 are KGHSH and LQKENI. The trim removed 6 bases at V and 7 bases at J, leaving 4 bases unmatched.